Each of the 31 T cell receptor beta chains below was sequenced from the same sample in a study of blood T cell repertoires in COVID-19 (dated by TCRdb to 2020 to 2021). Libraries came from the immunoSEQ multiplex PCR assay. The table comes from immuneACCESS by way of TCRdb, which keeps in-frame sequences with V and J called. Part of the clones is missing from these tables; in studies checked, under half for an unresolved V gene and the rest for unknown reasons. Recorded for this sample are under 250,000 clones; approximately 86% of them occurred a single time. The biggest ten clones account for around 1.7% of the sample. The sample taken for sequencing was peripheral blood. The receptors originated from a woman in her fifties or sixties who had recovered from COVID-19.

The chain has TRBV6-5 and TRBJ2-7; TRBD1 agrees at 9 bases. CDR1 MNHEY and CDR2 SVGAGI come from the germline V gene. The length of the CDR3 is 15 residues. Trimming took 6 bases from V and 4 from J; bases not matched to a gene: 10. The CDR3 here is CASSGVGDRVYEQYF. Here the CDR3 DNA reads TGTGCCAGCAGCGGAGTAGGGGACAGGGTATACGAGCAGTACTTC.

The V and J genes are TRBV7-2 and TRBJ2-5; D may be TRBD1 (6 bases). V lost 5 bases, J lost 4 bases, and 20 bases lay in between. CDR1 and CDR2 from the germline V gene are SGHTA and FQGNSA. This CDR3 spans 16 amino acids. The CDR3 spells CASSPPSAGVAETQYF. As DNA, the CDR3 is TGTGCCAGCAGCCCCCCGAGCGCAGGGGTAGCAGAGACCCAGTACTTC.

The rearrangement links TRBV4-3 to TRBJ2-3; D gene unclear. The CDR3 totals 16 residues. V lost 0 bases, J lost 3 bases, and 13 bases lay in between. Germline CDR1 reads LGHNA; CDR2 reads YSLEER. CDR3 sequence reads: CASSQDTPWATDTQYF. The CDR3 DNA follows: TGCGCCAGCAGCCAAGATACCCCGTGGGCTACAGATACGCAGTATTTT.

The chain joins TRBV3-1 (or the pseudogene TRBV3-2) to TRBJ1-1, with 8 bases fitting TRBD1. V trimming: 4 bases; J trimming: 5 bases; junction bases outside the gene matches: 18. CDR1 LGHDT and CDR2 YNNKEL come from the germline V gene (reference sequence). CDR3 length: 18 amino acids. CDR3 amino acids: CASSLPLTTGASKTEAFF. The CDR3 coding sequence is TGTGCCAGCAGCCTTCCCCTTACGACAGGGGCCTCAAAAACTGAAGCTTTCTTT.

The V and J genes are TRBV28 and TRBJ1-3, with 11 bases identical to TRBD1. V gave up 5 bases and J gave up 5 bases; unmatched junction bases: 8. CDR1 and CDR2 (germline): MDHEN, SYDVKM. The CDR3 covers 16 residues. CDR3 amino acids: CASSGPGQGVRNTIYF. Here the CDR3 DNA reads TGTGCCAGCAGTGGACCGGGACAGGGGGTTCGAAACACCATATATTTT.

The chain carries TRBV25-1 and TRBJ1-6; 7 bases align to TRBD1. V was clipped by 5 bases and J by 4 bases; unmatched bases: 2. Germline V CDR1 and CDR2: MGHDK, SYGVNS. The CDR3 spans 14 residues. The CDR3 DNA reads TGTGCCAGCAGTCTGGGACAGTATAATTCACCCCTCCACTTT. This translates into CASSLGQYNSPLHF. Full variable domain (outside the CDR3, taken from reference TRBV25-1 and TRBJ1-6): EADIYQTPRYLVIGTGKKITLECSQTMGHDKMYWYQQDPGMELHLIHYSYGVNSTEKGDLSSESTVSRIRTEHFPLTLESARPSHTSQYLCASSLGQYNSPLHFGNGTRLTVT.

The rearrangement joins TRBV25-1 to TRBJ2-1, with 13 bases identical to TRBD2. The CDR3 contains 16 residues. V shed 0 bases and J 5 bases; nucleotides not matched to a gene: 1. Per germline, CDR1 MGHDK and CDR2 SYGVNS. CDR3 loop: CASSEYGTSGNNEQFF. The CDR3 nucleotides read TGTGCCAGCAGTGAATATGGGACTAGCGGGAACAATGAGCAGTTCTTC.

This chain uses TRBV6-5 with TRBJ2-7, with 7 bases lining up with TRBD1. The length of the CDR3 is 12 residues. V dropped 2 bases and J dropped 12; count of bases not matched to a gene: 7. The germline gives CDR1 MNHEY, CDR2 SVGAGI. Here the CDR3 reads CASSYPLQGMYF. DNA of the CDR3: TGTGCCAGCAGTTACCCGTTACAGGGGATGTACTTC.

A word on this clone: The sample contains more than one DNA sequence encoding this CDR3. The chain joins TRBV7-9 to TRBJ2-2; D is undetermined. Germline CDR1 is SEHNR and CDR2 is FQNEAQ (reference sequence). The CDR3 is 13 amino acids. With 3 bases removed from V and 5 bases from J, the gap between germline ends came to 7 bases. In DNA form, the CDR3 reads TGTGCCAGCAGCTTGAGTTCTACCGGGGAGCTGTTTTTT. Its protein product is CASSLSSTGELFF.

V and J are TRBV3-1 (or the pseudogene TRBV3-2) and TRBJ2-6, with a tentative D call TRBD2 (7 bases). This CDR3 region has 15 residues. Per the germline V gene, CDR1 is LGHDT and CDR2 is YNNKEL (reference sequence). The V end was cut by 7 bases, the J end by 2 bases, with 12 bases between. CDR3 nucleotide sequence: TGTGCCAGCACCCTAGGGGGGGCTGGGGCCAACGTCCTGACTTTC. Its protein product is CASTLGGAGANVLTF.

The genes are TRBV2 and TRBJ1-2; TRBD1 agrees at 10 bases. CDR3 size: 13 residues. Unmatched junction bases numbered 9, after V lost 11 bases and J lost 6 bases. CDR1 SNHLY and CDR2 FYNNEI come from the germline V gene. DNA for the CDR3: TGTGCCTTAACAAGGGGGACAGGGGATGGCTACACCTTC. Protein sequence: CALTRGTGDGYTF.

The gene calls are TRBV18 and TRBJ2-7; a weak D match, TRBD2 (5 bases). The CDR3 contains 14 residues. Germline CDR1 and CDR2: KGHSH and LQKENI. V was cut by 5 bases and J by 2 bases, with 13 bases left in between. The CDR3 is CASSNLEGTYEQYF. CDR3 DNA: TGTGCCAGCTCAAACTTAGAGGGAACCTACGAGCAGTACTTC.

The rearrangement joins TRBV19 to TRBJ1-6; TRBD1 agrees at 10 bases. V gave up 5 bases and J gave up 15 bases; unmatched junction bases: 10. The CDR3 consists of 14 residues. The germline gives CDR1 LNHDA, CDR2 SQIVND (reference sequence). CDR3 region: CASSVGQGSILLHF. The CDR3 DNA follows: TGTGCCAGTAGTGTGGGACAGGGGAGTATTCTCCTCCACTTT.

The gene calls are TRBV4-3 and TRBJ2-3; 11 nucleotides match TRBD2. The CDR3 loop spans 16 amino acids. V shed 2 bases, J shed 5 bases, and the junction held 6 bases outside the gene matches. CDR1 and CDR2 (germline): LGHNA, YSLEER. CDR3 amino acids: CASSQFSGGARDTQYF. CDR3 in DNA: TGCGCCAGCAGCCAATTTAGCGGGGGGGCCAGAGATACGCAGTATTTT.

The chain has TRBV28 and TRBJ2-3; 7 bases map to TRBD2. Germline V gene sequence: CDR1 MDHEN, CDR2 SYDVKM. This CDR3 comprises 15 residues. V was clipped by 6 bases and J by 1 base; unmatched bases: 7. CDR3 bases: TGTGCCAGCAGCCAGACGGGGGGTGGCACAGATACGCAGTATTTT. Its translation: CASSQTGGGTDTQYF. Using reference TRBV28 and TRBJ2-3 for the parts outside the CDR3, the full variable domain is DVKVTQSSRYLVKRTGEKVFLECVQDMDHENMFWYRQDPGLGLRLIYFSYDVKMKEKGDIPEGYSVSREKKERFSLILESASTNQTSMYLCASSQTGGGTDTQYFGPGTRLTVL.

V gene TRBV7-3 combines with J gene TRBJ1-1; no reliable D call. The CDR3 has 15 residues. Germline loops: CDR1 SGHTA, CDR2 FQGTGA. V shed 5 bases and J shed 7 bases, with 20 bases lying between them. The CDR3 nucleotides read TGTGCCAGCAGCCCCATCGGCCCGGGAGGGCGTGAAGCTTTCTTT. Amino acid sequence: CASSPIGPGGREAFF.

This rearrangement joins TRBV7-2 to TRBJ2-7; weak D call: TRBD2 (7 bases). Trimming took off 6 bases at V and 5 bases at J, with 17 bases between the two ends. Germline assignment: CDR1 SGHTA and CDR2 FQGNSA. The CDR3 length is 14 residues. CDR3 nucleotides: TGTGCCAGCAGATGGGGGGGGGCTAGGAACGAGCAGTACTTC. It yields the protein CASRWGGARNEQYF.

In this sample, this clone turned up a few times. J is TRBJ1-2 and V is TRBV6-1; D perhaps matches TRBD1 (6 bases). Trimming took 4 bases from V and 8 from J, leaving 26 bases between them. The germline V gene has CDR1 MNHNS and CDR2 SASEGT. The CDR3 covers 17 residues. DNA of the CDR3: TGTGCCAGCAGTGGGGGACATGCCCGACAGGTAGTGAGGGGCTACACCTTC. Translated, it gives CASSGGHARQVVRGYTF.

Details on this clone: One junction end disagrees with the germline gene, perhaps due to a read error. This chain uses TRBV7-7 with TRBJ2-5, with 8 bases aligning to TRBD1. This CDR3 comprises 16 residues. Germline CDR1 and CDR2: SSHAT and FNYEAQ (reference sequence). The CDR3 protein is CASSLGPGGDPGTQYF. CDR3 nucleotide sequence: TGTGCTAGCAGCTTAGGGCCAGGGGGCGACCCAGGGACCCAGTACTTC. The entire variable domain, with the rest obtained from reference TRBV7-7 and TRBJ2-5, is as follows: GAGVSQSPRYKVTKRGQDVTLRCDPISSHATLYWYQQALGQGPEFLTYFNYEAQPDKSGLPSDRFSAERPEGSISTLTIQRTEQRDSAMYRCASSLGPGGDPGTQYFGPGTRLLVL.

The V and J genes are TRBV27 and TRBJ2-1; the D gene is possibly TRBD1 (6 bases). CDR3 length: 19 residues. Germline assignment: CDR1 MNHEY and CDR2 SMNVEV (reference sequence). Trimming took off 3 bases at V and 5 bases at J, with 26 bases between the two ends. The CDR3 nucleotides read TGTGCCAGCAGTTTCGTCCCCAGGGGATTCATCCGTCCAAACAATGAGCAGTTCTTC. Its translation is CASSFVPRGFIRPNNEQFF.

The rearrangement links TRBV4-1 to TRBJ2-7; 7 bases line up with TRBD1. Germline CDR1 and CDR2: MGHRA and YSYEKL. The CDR3 totals 14 residues. Trimming removed 4 bases from V and 3 bases from J; junction bases left unmatched: 6. CDR3 protein: CASSPGTVGYEQYF. CDR3 coding DNA: TGCGCCAGCAGCCCCGGGACAGTGGGCTACGAGCAGTACTTC.

This chain joins TRBV29-1 and TRBJ2-3, with 8 bases matching TRBD1. Trimming removed 6 bases from V and 0 bases from J; junction bases left unmatched: 8. Germline-derived CDR1 and CDR2 are SQVTM and ANQGSEA. The CDR3 has 15 residues. The CDR3 DNA is TGCAGCGTGAACAGGGGGACTTCTAGCACAGATACGCAGTATTTT. Encoded protein: CSVNRGTSSTDTQYF.

The chain couples TRBV5-1 to TRBJ2-1, with D possibly matching TRBD1 (8 bases). Between the trimmed V and J ends, which lost 4 bases and 0 bases, there was a span of 17 bases. This CDR3 contains 17 residues. CDR1 and CDR2 (germline): SGHRS, YFSETQ. The CDR3 loop reads CASSGRGQVYSYNEQFF. The CDR3 DNA follows: TGCGCCAGCAGCGGGAGGGGACAGGTGTACTCCTACAATGAGCAGTTCTTC.

This clone was observed once. The rearrangement links TRBV24-1 to TRBJ1-1; no definite D call. V lost 3 bases, J lost 0 bases, and 4 bases lay in between. The CDR3 extends over 13 amino acids. The germline V gene encodes CDR1 KGHDR and CDR2 SFDVKD. CDR3 in amino acids: CATSDLVNTEAFF. The CDR3 nucleotides read TGTGCCACCAGTGATCTAGTGAACACTGAAGCTTTCTTT.

The chain joins TRBV19 to TRBJ2-1, with TRBD1 matching over 12 bases. Germline-derived CDR1 and CDR2 are LNHDA and SQIVND (reference sequence). The CDR3 loop spans 16 amino acids. V lost 8 bases to trimming and J lost 9 bases; unmatched junction nucleotides: 14. The CDR3 protein is CASGQTGQGAPSEQFF. CDR3 nucleotide sequence: TGTGCCAGTGGACAGACGGGACAGGGGGCGCCGAGTGAGCAGTTCTTC.

This chain links TRBV9 with TRBJ1-5; D might be TRBD1 (6 bases). The CDR3 runs 14 residues. CDR1 is SGDLS, CDR2 YYNGEE, per germline. Trimming pared 0 bases from V and 7 bases from J, leaving 11 bases between. Here the CDR3 DNA reads TGTGCCAGCAGCGTAGGAGGGGGTACGCAGCCCCAGCATTTT. This codes for CASSVGGGTQPQHF.

The table lists this clone with a few counts. The J gene is TRBJ2-2, the V gene TRBV19, with TRBD1 matching 8 bases. Germline-derived CDR1 and CDR2 are LNHDA and SQIVND (reference sequence). The CDR3 loop spans 14 amino acids. V trimming: 8 bases; J trimming: 0 bases; junction bases outside the gene matches: 2. CDR3 nucleotide sequence: TGTGCCAGTTCCAGGGGGCCGAACACCGGGGAGCTGTTTTTT. This gives the protein CASSRGPNTGELFF.

The chain carries TRBV11-1 and TRBJ1-1; D might be TRBD1 (6 bases). In germline, CDR1 is SGHAT, CDR2 FQDESV (reference sequence). The CDR3 sequence is 16 residues long. The ends were cut back, 7 bases at V and 10 bases at J, with 28 bases in the middle. The CDR3 bases are TGTGCCAGCAACCCCGGGGAGGGGGTCATAGGTGGAGTAGCTTTCTTT. Its translation is CASNPGEGVIGGVAFF.

The genes are TRBV7-9 and TRBJ1-6; TRBD1 matches 8 bases. Germline V gene sequence: CDR1 SEHNR, CDR2 FQNEAQ (reference sequence). The V gene end was trimmed by 5 bases and the J gene end by 7 bases; junction bases not matched to a gene: 10. The CDR3 has 16 residues. CDR3 region: CASSHRQGPLNSPLHF. DNA of the CDR3: TGTGCCAGCAGCCACAGACAGGGGCCTTTAAATTCACCCCTCCACTTT.

This chain connects TRBV7-2 to TRBJ2-4; 8 bases line up with TRBD1. V lost 1 base, J lost 9 bases, and 5 bases stayed unmatched. The V gene's germline CDR1 is SGHTA and CDR2 FQGNSA. The CDR3 length is 14 residues. CDR3 amino acids: CASSLVRGPGIQYF. In DNA form, the CDR3 reads TGTGCCAGCAGCTTAGTCAGGGGGCCGGGCATTCAGTACTTC. Combining the CDR3 with reference TRBV7-2 and TRBJ2-4 gives the whole variable domain GAGVSQSPSNKVTEKGKDVELRCDPISGHTALYWYRQSLGQGLEFLIYFQGNSAPDKSGLPSDRFSAERTGGSVSTLTIQRTQQEDSAVYLCASSLVRGPGIQYFGAGTRLSVL.

The J gene is TRBJ2-2, the V gene TRBV7-3; TRBD2 agrees at 7 bases. The CDR3 totals 16 residues. Trimming cost V 0 bases and J 6 bases; bases outside gene matches: 7. From germline, CDR1 is SGHTA and CDR2 FQGTGA. This CDR3 reads CASSLTAGLGAGELFF. The CDR3 bases are TGTGCCAGCAGCTTAACGGCTGGACTAGGGGCCGGGGAGCTGTTTTTT.